The rows below give T cell receptor beta chains drawn from one sample of a study of OX40 agonist ivuxolimab in advanced cancers. TCRdb's copy holds only in-frame clones and misses some; the assay was immunoSEQ multiplex PCR. The sample has 45,000 to 70,000 clones, around 89% seen once. Sample: CD4+ or CD8+ T cells sorted from blood, taken in a trial of the OX40 agonist ivuxolimab. All receptors derive from an adult with an advanced solid tumor such as melanoma, head and neck, liver or kidney cancer. CDR3s include the opening cysteine and the closing phenylalanine or tryptophan. A D gene is named only where the DNA matches it firmly. Clone size appears in some rows only: once, few, many, or a class for an expanded clone.

d_gene	abundance	v_gene	j_gene	CDR3aa	CDR3nt
.	.	TRBV12-5	TRBJ2-7	CASGTPYPAKSSYEQYF	TGTGCTAGTGGTACTCCCTATCCGGCAAAGAGCTCCTACGAGCAGTACTTC
.	.	TRBV11-2	TRBJ1-3	CASSTGTNSGNTIYF	TGTGCCAGCAGCACAGGCACTAACTCTGGAAACACCATATATTTT
.	.	TRBV6-5	TRBJ1-5	CASSYSGRHQPQHF	TGTGCCAGCAGTTACTCGGGCAGACATCAGCCCCAGCATTTT
.	.	TRBV7-8	TRBJ1-1	CASSLIGRGTGTEAFF	TGTGCCAGCAGCTTAATCGGTAGGGGAACAGGCACTGAAGCTTTCTTT
TRBD2	.	TRBV2	TRBJ2-5	CASTLGTSGGAVETQYF	TGTGCCAGCACCTTAGGGACTAGCGGGGGGGCCGTGGAGACCCAGTACTTC
TRBD1	.	TRBV6-1	TRBJ1-4	CASRSGTGDEKLFF	TGTGCCAGCAGGTCCGGGACAGGGGACGAAAAACTGTTTTTT
.	.	TRBV15	TRBJ1-4	CATSRDPLGANEKLFF	TGTGCCACCAGCAGAGATCCCCTAGGGGCAAATGAAAAACTGTTTTTT
TRBD1	.	TRBV11-1	TRBJ2-3	CASSRRTGSPDTQYF	TGTGCCAGCAGCCGCAGGACAGGGTCCCCAGATACGCAGTATTTT
TRBD1	.	TRBV7-6	TRBJ2-5	CASSQPGQGGETQYF	TGTGCCAGCAGCCAACCGGGACAGGGTGGAGAGACCCAGTACTTC
TRBD1	.	TRBV28	TRBJ1-2	CASSFGTGSMGYTF	TGTGCCAGCAGTTTCGGGACAGGCAGCATGGGCTACACCTTC
.	.	TRBV5-4	TRBJ1-3	CASSLERTSETIYF	TGTGCCAGCAGCTTGGAACGGACCTCTGAGACCATATATTTT
TRBD1	.	TRBV6-5	TRBJ1-2	CASSPRQGYYGYTF	TGTGCCAGCAGTCCAAGACAGGGATACTATGGCTACACCTTC
TRBD1	.	TRBV18	TRBJ2-1	CASSPPGTGEGGEQFF	TGTGCCAGCTCACCCCCCGGGACAGGGGAAGGAGGTGAGCAGTTCTTC
TRBD2	.	TRBV2	TRBJ2-5	CASSEVTYRLARETQYF	TGTGCCAGCAGTGAAGTTACGTACCGACTAGCGAGGGAGACCCAGTACTTC
TRBD2	.	TRBV7-2	TRBJ2-7	CASSNSGTNGYEQYF	TGTGCCAGCAGTAACTCGGGGACTAATGGCTACGAGCAGTACTTC
.	.	TRBV19	TRBJ1-1	CASSLQTGVNTEAFF	TGTGCCAGTAGTCTGCAGACAGGAGTGAACACTGAAGCTTTCTTT
.	.	TRBV4-2	TRBJ2-5	CASSQDPLEHQYF	TGTGCCAGCAGCCAAGATCCCCTCGAGCATCAGTACTTC
.	.	TRBV12-1	TRBJ1-2	CASSFAVTGTAVSPLYGYTF	TGTGCCAGCAGCTTTGCAGTAACCGGGACAGCGGTCTCCCCCTTATACGGCTACACCTTC
.	.	TRBV18	TRBJ2-7	CASSPRSYEQYF	TGTGCCAGCTCACCCCGTTCCTACGAGCAGTACTTC
TRBD1	.	TRBV5-1	TRBJ2-3	CASSLGQGADTQYF	TGCGCCAGCAGCTTGGGACAGGGAGCGGATACGCAGTATTTT
.	.	TRBV9	TRBJ1-4	CASSVEATNEKLFF	TGTGCCAGCAGCGTAGAAGCAACTAATGAAAAACTGTTTTTT
.	.	TRBV6-4	TRBJ1-5	CASSDGTLAGNQPQHF	TGTGCCAGCAGTGACGGGACCCTTGCGGGCAATCAGCCCCAGCATTTT
.	.	TRBV5-1	TRBJ1-4	CASRRTDNEKLFF	TGCGCCAGCCGAAGGACAGACAATGAAAAACTGTTTTTT
TRBD1	.	TRBV5-6	TRBJ1-5	CASSEYRGNQPQHF	TGTGCCAGCAGCGAGTACAGGGGGAATCAGCCCCAGCATTTT
TRBD2	.	TRBV5-4	TRBJ2-2	CASSLDVGGSDTGELFF	TGTGCCAGCAGCTTGGACGTCGGCGGGAGTGACACCGGGGAGCTGTTTTTT
.	.	TRBV12-2	TRBJ2-7	CASRTRTSGDEQYF	TGTGCAAGTCGCACCCGGACCTCAGGGGACGAGCAGTACTTC
.	.	TRBV10-3	TRBJ2-7	CAIRGTTYEQYF	TGTGCCATCAGGGGGACCACCTACGAGCAGTACTTC
TRBD2	.	TRBV18	TRBJ2-1	CASSPKLAVEQFF	TGTGCCAGCTCACCTAAACTAGCGGTTGAGCAGTTCTTC
.	.	TRBV4-1	TRBJ1-4	CASSQEGLGKLFF	TGCGCCAGCAGCCAAGAAGGTCTGGGAAAACTGTTTTTT
.	once	TRBV19	TRBJ2-3	CASSIRGPPSTDTQYF	TGTGCCAGTAGTATCAGGGGTCCTCCAAGCACAGATACGCAGTATTTT
TRBD2	once	TRBV6-5	TRBJ2-7	CATAREAGTYEQYF	TGTGCCACCGCCCGGGAAGCGGGGACCTACGAGCAGTACTTC
.	.	TRBV6-1	TRBJ1-1	CASSWGTANTEAFF	TGTGCCAGCAGTTGGGGAACAGCAAACACTGAAGCTTTCTTT
TRBD1	.	TRBV30	TRBJ2-3	CAWSQRGPRTDTQYF	TGTGCCTGGTCTCAGAGGGGGCCTCGCACAGATACGCAGTATTTT
.	.	TRBV6-1	TRBJ1-5	CASSDRGAYSNQPQHF	TGTGCCAGCAGTGACAGGGGCGCTTATAGCAATCAGCCCCAGCATTTT
TRBD1	.	TRBV10-3	TRBJ1-1	CAIRPGQGMNTEAFF	TGTGCCATCAGACCTGGACAGGGAATGAACACTGAAGCTTTCTTT
TRBD1	.	TRBV9	TRBJ2-7	CASSVGGDRVYEQYF	TGTGCCAGCAGCGTAGGGGGGGACAGGGTGTACGAGCAGTACTTC
.	.	TRBV7-3	TRBJ2-5	CASSLGTKETQYF	TGTGCCAGCAGCCTAGGGACAAAAGAGACCCAGTACTTC
.	.	TRBV27	TRBJ2-7	CASSLSPGQGDYEQYF	TGTGCCAGCAGTTTATCGCCGGGGCAGGGAGACTACGAGCAGTACTTC
.	.	TRBV5-1	TRBJ1-1	CASSSRSEVAEAFF	TGCGCCAGCAGCTCTCGGTCCGAGGTAGCTGAAGCTTTCTTT
.	.	TRBV30	TRBJ1-2	CAWSVGRGRGYTF	TGTGCCTGGAGTGTTGGCAGGGGTCGCGGCTACACCTTC
.	once	TRBV5-8	TRBJ1-1	CASSLDGQPNTEAFF	TGTGCCAGCAGCTTGGATGGACAACCGAACACTGAAGCTTTCTTT
.	.	TRBV2	TRBJ2-3	CATQERRAGTSTDTQYF	TGTGCCACACAGGAGCGCAGGGCGGGTACTAGCACAGATACGCAGTATTTT
.	.	TRBV10-3	TRBJ1-1	CAISESTQTGGAFF	TGTGCCATCAGTGAGTCAACGCAGACCGGCGGGGCTTTCTTT
.	few	TRBV7-8	TRBJ1-2	CASSFGRLYGYTF	TGTGCCAGCAGCTTTGGACGGCTCTATGGCTACACCTTC
TRBD1	.	TRBV19	TRBJ2-6	CASSIGTGSSGANVLTF	TGTGCCAGTAGTATCGGGACAGGGAGCTCTGGGGCCAACGTCCTGACTTTC
.	.	TRBV5-1	TRBJ2-5	CASSSGTGLKETQYF	TGCGCCAGCAGCTCTGGGACCGGGCTAAAAGAGACCCAGTACTTC
TRBD2	.	TRBV5-1	TRBJ2-3	CASSFSRGDTDTQYF	TGCGCCAGCAGCTTTTCCCGGGGGGACACAGATACGCAGTATTTT
TRBD2	.	TRBV10-3	TRBJ2-1	CAITKSSGGNNEQFF	TGTGCCATCACTAAGTCTAGCGGGGGTAACAATGAGCAGTTCTTC
TRBD2	.	TRBV5-5	TRBJ2-5	CASSRIPPAGGRETQYF	TGTGCCAGCAGCCGAATCCCCCCAGCGGGGGGCCGGGAGACCCAGTACTTC